Listed here are 2 T cell receptor beta chains from one sample, sequenced in a study of T cells in Graves' hyperthyroidism and ophthalmopathy. It was RNA transcripts that yielded the amplified TCR beta CDR3 regions. During a first-round RT-PCR of the TCR CDR3, the HTBI primer set was used. MiXCR was run by TCRdb on the multiplex PCR reads, yielding one entry per CDR3 protein. This sample has around 380,000 distinct CDR3 sequences; 13% occur once, and the top ten carry less than 25%. The specimen was blood. These receptor sequences come from a man in his thirties or forties with Graves' hyperthyroidism that later progressed to Graves' ophthalmopathy.

This clonotype appeared many times. The chain combines TRBV20-1 with TRBJ2-5, with 9 bases aligning to TRBD2. This CDR3 has 15 amino acids. The V segment lost 3 bases and the J segment 0 bases; nucleotides outside the gene matches: 5. Germline V gene data show CDR1 as DFQATT and CDR2 as SNEGSKA (reference sequence). The CDR3 DNA reads as TGCAGTGCTAGGTTTATAGCGGGGGACCAAGAGACCCAGTACTTC. It is translated as CSARFIAGDQETQYF.

The table lists this clonotype with many counts. The V and J genes are TRBV11-2 and TRBJ1-6, with a possible D match to TRBD1 (6 bases). V was shortened by 0 bases and J by 7 bases, with 10 bases between the two germline ends. The CDR3 sequence is 15 residues long. Germline V gives CDR1 SGHAT, CDR2 FQNNGV. The CDR3: CASSLDPGVNSPLHF. The CDR3 nucleotides read TGTGCCAGCAGCTTAGACCCAGGGGTGAATTCACCCCTCCACTTT.